Described below is a single T cell receptor beta chain sequence and its context. The antigen remains undetermined. CDR1 and CDR2 from the germline V gene are MNHEY and SMNVEV (reference sequence). The CDR3 covers 14 residues. V lost 0 bases to trimming and J lost 7 bases, with 7 bases between them. This entry is derived from a study of CD4+ T cells in melanoma. Clones were sequenced by immunoSEQ multiplex PCR, and TCRdb holds only the in-frame ones, with some missing. The table lists roughly 12,000 clones, 55% to 75% of them singletons. General study findings and limits: Neoantigen-specific CD4+ T cells in melanoma reportedly had diverse differentiation states. A reported correlation linked neoantigen-specific CD4+ T cells to CD8+, macrophage and B cell function.

Sequencing was done on a sample of cells from a culture (not recorded whether cultured in vitro). The TCR originated in a human donor with melanoma. The chain uses TRBV27 and TRBJ1-6, with D unresolved. In DNA form, the CDR3 reads TGTGCCAGCAGTTTATCGAGCCCCAATTCACCCCTCCACTTT. Its protein product is CASSLSSPNSPLHF.